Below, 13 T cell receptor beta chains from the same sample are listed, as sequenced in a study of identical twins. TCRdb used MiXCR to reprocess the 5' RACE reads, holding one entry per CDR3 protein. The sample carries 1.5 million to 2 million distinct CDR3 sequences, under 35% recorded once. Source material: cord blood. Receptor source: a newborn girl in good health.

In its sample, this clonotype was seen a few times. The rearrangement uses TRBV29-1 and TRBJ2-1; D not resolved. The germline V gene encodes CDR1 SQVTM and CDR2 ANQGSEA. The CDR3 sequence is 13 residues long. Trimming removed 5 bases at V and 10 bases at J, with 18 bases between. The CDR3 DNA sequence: TGCAGCGTTCGCCCGTTTGGGCGGACGGAGCAGTTCTTC. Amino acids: CSVRPFGRTEQFF.

For the CDR3, the DNA is TGTGCCAGTAGTGGATTGACACCCAGCTCCTACAATGAGCAGTTCTTC. Protein product: CASSGLTPSSYNEQFF. The rearrangement joins TRBV19 to TRBJ2-1; D unresolved. Germline CDR1 reads LNHDA; CDR2 reads SQIVND (reference sequence). V was clipped by 5 bases and J by 0 bases, with 14 bases between them. The CDR3 length is 16 residues.

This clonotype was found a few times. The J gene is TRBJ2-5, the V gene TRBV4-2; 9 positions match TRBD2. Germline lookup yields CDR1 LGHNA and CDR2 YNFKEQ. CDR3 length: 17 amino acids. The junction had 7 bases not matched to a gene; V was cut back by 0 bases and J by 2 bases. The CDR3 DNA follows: TGTGCCAGCAGCCAAGATCCAGCGGGGGGTCGGCAAGAGACCCAGTACTTC. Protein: CASSQDPAGGRQETQYF.

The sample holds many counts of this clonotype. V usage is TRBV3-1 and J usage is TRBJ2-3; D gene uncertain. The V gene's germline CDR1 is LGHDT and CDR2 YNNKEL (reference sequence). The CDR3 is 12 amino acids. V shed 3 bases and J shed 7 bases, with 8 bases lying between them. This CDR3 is CASSHFGNTQYF. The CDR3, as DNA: TGTGCCAGCAGCCATTTTGGGAATACGCAGTATTTT.

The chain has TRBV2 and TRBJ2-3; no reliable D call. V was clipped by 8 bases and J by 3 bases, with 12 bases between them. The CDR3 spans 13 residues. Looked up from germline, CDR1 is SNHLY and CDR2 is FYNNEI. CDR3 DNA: TGTGCCAGCCGTCTACCTATGACAGATACGCAGTATTTT. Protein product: CASRLPMTDTQYF.

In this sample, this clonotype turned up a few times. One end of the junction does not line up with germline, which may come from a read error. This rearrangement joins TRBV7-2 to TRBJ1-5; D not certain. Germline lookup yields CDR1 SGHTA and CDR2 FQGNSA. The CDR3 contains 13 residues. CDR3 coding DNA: TGTGCCAGCGGCTTAGAGAGGGCTCAGCCCCAGCATTTT. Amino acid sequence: CASGLERAQPQHF.

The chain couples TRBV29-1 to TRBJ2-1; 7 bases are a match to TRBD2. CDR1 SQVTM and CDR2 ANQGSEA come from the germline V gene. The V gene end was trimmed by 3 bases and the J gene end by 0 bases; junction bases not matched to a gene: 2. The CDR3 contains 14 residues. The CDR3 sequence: CSVDWTSSYNEQFF. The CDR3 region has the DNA TGCAGCGTTGATTGGACTAGCTCCTACAATGAGCAGTTCTTC.

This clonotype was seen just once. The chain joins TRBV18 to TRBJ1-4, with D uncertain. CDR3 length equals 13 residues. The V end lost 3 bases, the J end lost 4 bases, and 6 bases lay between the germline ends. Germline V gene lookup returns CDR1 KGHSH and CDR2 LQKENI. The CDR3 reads CASSPPNNEKLFF. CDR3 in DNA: TGTGCCAGCTCACCCCCCAATAATGAAAAACTGTTTTTT.

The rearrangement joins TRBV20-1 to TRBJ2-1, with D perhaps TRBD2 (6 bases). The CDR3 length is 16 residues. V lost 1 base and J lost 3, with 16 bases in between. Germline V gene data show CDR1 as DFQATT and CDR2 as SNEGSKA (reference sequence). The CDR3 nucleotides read TGCAGTGCTAGAGGAGGAGGGAGCCCTCGCTACAATGAGCAGTTCTTC. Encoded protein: CSARGGGSPRYNEQFF.

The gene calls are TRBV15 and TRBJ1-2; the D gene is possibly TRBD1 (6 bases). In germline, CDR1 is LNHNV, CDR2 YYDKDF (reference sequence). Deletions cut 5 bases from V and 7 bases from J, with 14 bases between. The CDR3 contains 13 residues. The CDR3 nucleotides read TGTGCCACCAGCGGGTGGACAGACCTTGGCTACACCTTC. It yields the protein CATSGWTDLGYTF.

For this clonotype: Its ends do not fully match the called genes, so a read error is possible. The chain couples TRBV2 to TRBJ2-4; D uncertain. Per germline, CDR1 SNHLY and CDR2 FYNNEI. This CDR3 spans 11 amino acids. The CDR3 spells CAGSELLTQYF. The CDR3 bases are TGCGCCGGCAGTGAACTTCTTACCCAGTACTTC.

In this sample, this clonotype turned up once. As DNA, the CDR3 is TGTGCCAGCAGCTTGGCGGGACAGAGCAATCAGCCCCAGCATTTT. Translating gives CASSLAGQSNQPQHF. The genes are TRBV5-6 and TRBJ1-5; 7 nucleotides match TRBD1. The CDR3 is 15 residues long. The V and J ends lost 0 bases and 1 base, in that order; junction bases with no gene match: 1. Per germline, CDR1 SGHDT and CDR2 YYEEEE.

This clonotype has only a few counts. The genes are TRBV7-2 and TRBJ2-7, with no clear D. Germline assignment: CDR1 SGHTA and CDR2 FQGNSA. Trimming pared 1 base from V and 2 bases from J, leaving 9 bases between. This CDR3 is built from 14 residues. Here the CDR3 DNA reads TGTGCCAGCAGCTTAGGTTTCAAAGCCTACGAGCAGTACTTC. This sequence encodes CASSLGFKAYEQYF.